Described below is a single TCR beta chain sequence and its context. Sequencing was performed with immunoSEQ multiplex PCR; in TCRdb, only in-frame clones are kept and a portion is missing. The profile shows about 76,000 clones, roughly 91% of them singletons. The entry originates in a study of brain T cells in children with intractable seizures. The receptor comes from a boy less than two years old with tuberous sclerosis and intractable seizures. The input for sequencing was peripheral blood, taken at surgery.

CDR3 nucleotides: TGTGCCAGCAGCGCGGGACTAGCGGGGGGGCGTGGAGATACGCAGTATTTT. Its translation: CASSAGLAGGRGDTQYF. The J gene is TRBJ2-3, the V gene TRBV9; TRBD2 matches 16 bases. CDR1 and CDR2 from the germline V gene are SGDLS and YYNGEE. J was trimmed by 5 bases and V by 3 bases; bases with no gene match: 6. The CDR3 extends over 17 amino acids. Full variable domain (rest looked up from reference TRBV9 and TRBJ2-3): DSGVTQTPKHLITATGQRVTLRCSPRSGDLSVYWYQQSLDQGLQFLIQYYNGEERAKGNILERFSAQQFPDLHSELNLSSLELGDSALYFCASSAGLAGGRGDTQYFGPGTRLTVL.